Shown below are 21 T cell receptor beta chains from a single sample sequenced in a study of T cells in localized non-small cell lung cancer (dated by TCRdb to about 2020). Libraries were prepared through the immunoSEQ multiplex PCR assay. The table comes from immuneACCESS by way of TCRdb, which keeps in-frame sequences with V and J called. Part of the clones is missing from these tables; in studies checked, under half for an unresolved V gene and the rest for unknown reasons. The sample table records more than 20,000 clones; approximately 87% of these occur just once. Roughly 6.2% of the sample rests with the top ten. Sequenced material: PBMCs, taken before any cancer treatment. The receptors originated from a man aged 40-75 years with stage II lung adenocarcinoma.

The chain joins TRBV4-3 to TRBJ1-6, with D uncertain. V was cut by 0 bases and J by 5 bases, with 8 bases left in between. Germline CDR1 LGHNA, CDR2 YSLEER. This CDR3 contains 15 residues. Written as DNA, the CDR3 is TGCGCCAGCAGCCAAGATCACCCGAATAATTCACCCCTCCACTTT. It encodes CASSQDHPNNSPLHF.

In this sample, this clone turned up once. The chain employs TRBV19 and TRBJ2-1; no reliable D call. Germline loops: CDR1 LNHDA, CDR2 SQIVND (reference sequence). Between the trimmed V and J ends, which lost 6 bases and 9 bases, there was a span of 9 bases. The CDR3 is 11 residues long. Written as DNA, the CDR3 is TGTGCCAGTAGGTCCCTAGTTGAGCAGTTCTTC. This sequence encodes CASRSLVEQFF. The full variable domain, rest sourced from reference TRBV19 and TRBJ2-1, is DGGITQSPKYLFRKEGQNVTLSCEQNLNHDAMYWYRQDPGQGLRLIYYSQIVNDFQKGDIAEGYSVSREKKESFPLTVTSAQKNPTAFYLCASRSLVEQFFGPGTRLTVL.

The chain recombines TRBV27 with TRBJ2-5, with TRBD2 matching 8 bases. With 2 bases clipped from V and 5 bases from J, the junction kept 10 bases outside the gene matches. The CDR3 has 16 amino acids. Germline assignment: CDR1 MNHEY and CDR2 SMNVEV (reference sequence). CDR3 amino acids: CASSLESGLAGETQYF. CDR3 DNA: TGTGCCAGCAGTTTAGAGTCCGGACTAGCCGGGGAGACCCAGTACTTC.

This clone appeared once. The J gene is TRBJ1-6, the V gene TRBV10-3; 7 nucleotides line up with TRBD1. Looked up from germline, CDR1 is ENHRY and CDR2 is SYGVKD. J gave up 7 bases and V 6 bases, and 6 bases lay outside the gene matches. CDR3 length: 14 amino acids. CDR3: CAIRDRDVNSPLHF. In nucleotides, the CDR3 is TGTGCCATCAGAGACAGGGATGTAAATTCACCCCTCCACTTT.

The chain has TRBV28 and TRBJ2-7; TRBD1 or TRBD2 may be the D gene (7 bases each). This CDR3 is 15 amino acids long. The V end was cut by 6 bases, the J end by 0 bases, with 15 bases between. The germline V gene encodes CDR1 MDHEN and CDR2 SYDVKM. The CDR3 reads CASRGGGGVSYEQYF. The CDR3 coding sequence is TGTGCCAGCAGGGGGGGAGGGGGCGTCTCCTACGAGCAGTACTTC.

The chain joins TRBV28 to TRBJ1-6; 10 nucleotides align to TRBD1. CDR1 and CDR2 from the germline V gene are MDHEN and SYDVKM. This CDR3 has 15 amino acids. The junction had 9 bases not matched to a gene; V was cut back by 5 bases and J by 11 bases. DNA of the CDR3: TGTGCCAGCAGTCTTGCCGGGACAGGGGTAACACCCCTCCACTTT. It encodes CASSLAGTGVTPLHF.

This chain links TRBV27 with TRBJ1-4, with D perhaps TRBD1 (5 bases). The germline CDR1 and CDR2 sequences are MNHEY and SMNVEV (reference sequence). With 2 bases removed from V and 10 bases from J, the gap between germline ends came to 17 bases. The CDR3 has 15 residues. The DNA for the CDR3 is TGTGCCAGCAGTTTAAGAACAGGCCCGGAGGGAAAACTGTTTTTT. Protein: CASSLRTGPEGKLFF.

The chain links TRBV11-2 to TRBJ2-5, with D hard to call. With 4 bases removed from V and 5 bases from J, the gap between germline ends came to 8 bases. CDR1 is SGHAT and CDR2 is FQNNGV in the germline V gene. The CDR3 runs to 12 residues. The CDR3 protein is CASSSESETQYF. The CDR3 region has the DNA TGTGCCAGCAGCTCAGAGTCCGAGACCCAGTACTTC.

The V call is TRBV11-2, the J call TRBJ2-2, with D perhaps being TRBD1 or TRBD2 (5 bases each). The germline V gene encodes CDR1 SGHAT and CDR2 FQNNGV. Trimming took off 6 bases at V and 0 bases at J, with 11 bases between the two ends. CDR3 length: 15 amino acids. CDR3 nucleotide sequence: TGTGCCAGCAGTCGGGACGGATCGAACACCGGGGAGCTGTTTTTT. This gives the protein CASSRDGSNTGELFF.

The chain is built from TRBV6-4 and TRBJ1-1, with D hard to call. The CDR3 consists of 13 residues. In germline, CDR1 is MRHNA, CDR2 SNTAGT. Between the trimmed V and J ends, which lost 3 bases and 4 bases, there was a span of 9 bases. The CDR3 loop reads CASSDQEGTEAFF. The CDR3, as DNA: TGTGCCAGCAGTGATCAGGAGGGCACTGAAGCTTTCTTT.

This clone was seen a single time. The chain joins TRBV10-3 to TRBJ1-1; tentatively, D is TRBD1 (5 bases). The CDR3 has 14 residues. Trimming stripped 3 bases from V and 5 bases from J, with 13 bases between. In germline, CDR1 is ENHRY, CDR2 SYGVKD. The chain's CDR3 is CAISEKGQGTEAFF. The CDR3 DNA reads TGTGCCATCAGTGAAAAAGGGCAGGGAACTGAAGCTTTCTTT.

The gene calls are TRBV2 and TRBJ1-1; D unclear. This CDR3 comprises 11 residues. Germline V gives CDR1 SNHLY, CDR2 FYNNEI. V lost 10 bases and J lost 3, with 9 bases in between. The CDR3 loop reads CATSYYTEAFF. The CDR3, as DNA: TGTGCCACCTCTTATTACACTGAAGCTTTCTTT.

This clone was recorded once. The V call is TRBV5-1, the J call TRBJ2-2, with D uncertain. Germline V lookup: CDR1 SGHRS, CDR2 YFSETQ. The V and J ends lost 4 bases and 2 bases respectively, with 6 bases between them. This CDR3 has 13 amino acids. The CDR3: CASSKDNTGELFF. The CDR3 nucleotides read TGCGCCAGCAGCAAGGACAACACCGGGGAGCTGTTTTTT. Full variable domain (remainder filled in from reference TRBV5-1 and TRBJ2-2): KAGVTQTPRYLIKTRGQQVTLSCSPISGHRSVSWYQQTPGQGLQFLFEYFSETQRNKGNFPGRFSGRQFSNSRSEMNVSTLELGDSALYLCASSKDNTGELFFGEGSRLTVL.

The CDR3 loop reads CASSQSTGEGIHEQYF. As DNA, the CDR3 is TGCGCCAGCAGCCAGTCCACAGGGGAGGGGATCCACGAGCAGTACTTC. This chain connects TRBV4-1 to TRBJ2-7; the D gene could be TRBD1 or TRBD2 (7 bases each). Per the germline V gene, CDR1 is MGHRA and CDR2 is YSYEKL. This CDR3 is built from 16 residues. V lost 3 bases, J lost 5 bases, and 20 bases lay in between.

The chain couples TRBV7-6 to TRBJ2-1, with 8 bases that match TRBD1. Trimming removed 3 bases from V and 1 base from J; junction bases left unmatched: 2. Germline CDR1 and CDR2: SGHVS and FNYEAQ. CDR3 length: 15 amino acids. CDR3 DNA: TGTGCCAGCAGCTTTAGGGACAGGTCCTACAATGAGCAGTTCTTC. It codes for CASSFRDRSYNEQFF.

The chain joins TRBV15 to TRBJ2-7; possibly TRBD1 for D (6 bases). Trimming took 1 base from V and 6 from J, leaving 16 bases between them. This CDR3 comprises 15 residues. CDR1 is LNHNV and CDR2 is YYDKDF in the germline V gene (reference sequence). The CDR3 sequence: CATSRGQDARGEQYF. In DNA, the CDR3 is TGTGCCACCAGCAGAGGACAGGACGCACGGGGCGAGCAGTACTTC.

The chain uses TRBV6-6 and TRBJ1-2, with a tentative D call TRBD1 (6 bases). V lost 5 bases and J 8 bases, leaving 18 bases between the germline ends. This CDR3 contains 14 residues. Looked up from germline, CDR1 is MNHNY and CDR2 is SVGAGI (reference sequence). CDR3 nucleotide sequence: TGTGCCAGCAGTCCAGAGGACAGCCGGCGGGGCTACACCTTC. It codes for CASSPEDSRRGYTF.

This clone was observed a single time. The junction and the germline gene differ at one end; a read error may be behind it. The CDR3: CSSSFRAVNTEAFF. The CDR3 region has the DNA TGTTCCAGCAGCTTCCGAGCGGTGAACACTGAAGCTTTCTTT. This rearrangement joins TRBV7-6 to TRBJ1-1; D is undetermined. Germline V CDR1 and CDR2: SGHVS, FNYEAQ. The length of the CDR3 is 14 residues.

The chain employs TRBV4-3 and TRBJ1-3; D is unclear. V was clipped by 4 bases and J by 4 bases, with 14 bases between them. The CDR3 covers 15 residues. The germline CDR1 and CDR2 sequences are LGHNA and YSLEER. CDR3 amino acids: CASSPVMGEGNTIYF. In DNA form, the CDR3 reads TGCGCCAGCAGCCCAGTCATGGGTGAGGGAAACACCATATATTTT.

This clone was seen a single time. This chain uses TRBV7-9 with TRBJ2-1; 12 nucleotides agree with TRBD2. Trimming removed 6 bases from V and 9 bases from J; junction bases left unmatched: 6. This CDR3 is built from 14 residues. Per germline, CDR1 SEHNR and CDR2 FQNEAQ (reference sequence). The CDR3 nucleotides are TGTGCCAGCAGTTCGACTAGCGGGAGTAGTGAGCAGTTCTTC. It specifies CASSSTSGSSEQFF.

The chain joins TRBV19 to TRBJ2-2; D may be TRBD1 (6 bases). CDR3 length: 16 amino acids. Germline CDR1 and CDR2: LNHDA and SQIVND (reference sequence). V was pared by 3 bases and J by 2 bases, with 13 bases between. The chain's CDR3 is CASSMGRQANTGELFF. CDR3 sequence (DNA): TGTGCCAGTAGTATGGGGCGACAGGCTAACACCGGGGAGCTGTTTTTT.